This T cell receptor (beta chain) was recorded in a study of long-term antiretroviral therapy in people with HIV. In the study overall: Of all samples, the earliest predate the 2015 immediate-ART recommendation by about a decade.

At the survey level, the v3.0 immunoSEQ assay was run. Measured with immunoSEQ multiplex PCR; TCRdb has only the in-frame clones, and not every one. The repertoire includes 18,000 or so clones, roughly nine tenths of them detected once, and 7.5% to 9.5% sits in the top ten. Deletions cut 3 bases from V and 6 bases from J, with 12 bases between. Germline lookup yields CDR1 ENHRY and CDR2 SYGVKD. CDR3 length equals 14 residues. The source was unsorted PBMCs, collected 4.2 years after starting antiretroviral therapy. The rearrangement uses TRBV10-3 and TRBJ1-3, with a possible D match to TRBD1 (5 bases). The sequence derives from a man aged 50 or older with HIV. CDR3 amino acids: CAISDRVEANTIYF. CDR3 DNA: TGTGCCATCAGTGACAGGGTGGAAGCAAACACCATATATTTT.